This T cell receptor beta chain came from a study of T cell responses to AZD1222 COVID-19 vaccine. For the study at large: Second-dose timings of about 4 or about 12 weeks were pooled.

Notes on this clone: Its antigen is undetermined.

Study-level points and caveats: Just five or six AZD1222 recipients tested seropositive at baseline. Spike-specific TCR breadth and depth grew following two AZD1222 doses.

Looked up from germline, CDR1 is MNHEY and CDR2 is SMNVEV (reference sequence). Trimming stripped 6 bases from V and 0 bases from J, with 11 bases between. CDR3 length: 14 amino acids. TCRdb keeps only in-frame clones here, not all; method: immunoSEQ multiplex PCR. Of about 140,000 clones in the sample, about 89% were seen once. This material consisted of peripheral blood, taken on day 0 of AZD1222 vaccination. The genes are TRBV27 and TRBJ1-2; D is perhaps TRBD1 (5 bases). This TCR was recovered from an adult in good health. The CDR3: CASSKGTANYGYTF. The CDR3 coding sequence is TGTGCCAGCAGCAAGGGGACTGCTAACTATGGCTACACCTTC.